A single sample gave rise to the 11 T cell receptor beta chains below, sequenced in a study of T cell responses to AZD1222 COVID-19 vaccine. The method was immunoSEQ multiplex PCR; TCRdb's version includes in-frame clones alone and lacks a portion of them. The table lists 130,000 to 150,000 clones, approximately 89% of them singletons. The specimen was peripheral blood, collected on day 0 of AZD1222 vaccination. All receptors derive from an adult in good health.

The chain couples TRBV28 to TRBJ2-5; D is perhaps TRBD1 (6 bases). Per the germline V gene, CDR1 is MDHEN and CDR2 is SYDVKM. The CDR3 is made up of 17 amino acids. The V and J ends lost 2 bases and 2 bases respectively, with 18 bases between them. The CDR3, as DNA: TGTGCCAGCAGTTTAACAGGGACCCACAGTTCGCAAGAGACCCAGTACTTC. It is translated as CASSLTGTHSSQETQYF.

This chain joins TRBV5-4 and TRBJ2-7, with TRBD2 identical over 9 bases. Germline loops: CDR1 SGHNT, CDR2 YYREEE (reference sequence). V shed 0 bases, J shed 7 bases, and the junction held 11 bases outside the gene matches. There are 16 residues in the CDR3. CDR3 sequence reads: CASSLGQRGVSGEQYF. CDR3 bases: TGTGCCAGCAGCTTGGGCCAGCGGGGGGTCTCTGGGGAGCAGTACTTC. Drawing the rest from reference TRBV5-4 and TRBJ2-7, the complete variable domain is ETGVTQSPTHLIKTRGQQVTLRCSSQSGHNTVSWYQQALGQGPQFIFQYYREEENGRGNFPPRFSGLQFPNYSSELNVNALELDDSALYLCASSLGQRGVSGEQYFGPGTRLTVT.

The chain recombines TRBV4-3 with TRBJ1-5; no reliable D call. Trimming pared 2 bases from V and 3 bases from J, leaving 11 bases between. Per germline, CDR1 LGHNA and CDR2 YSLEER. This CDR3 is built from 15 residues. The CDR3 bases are TGCGCCAGCAGCCAAAGTACGGCAGACAATCAGCCCCAGCATTTT. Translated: CASSQSTADNQPQHF.

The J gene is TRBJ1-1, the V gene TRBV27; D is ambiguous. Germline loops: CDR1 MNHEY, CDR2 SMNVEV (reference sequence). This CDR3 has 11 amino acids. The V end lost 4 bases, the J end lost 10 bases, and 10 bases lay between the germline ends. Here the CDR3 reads CASSSAWAAFF. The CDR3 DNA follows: TGTGCCAGCAGTTCGGCTTGGGCAGCTTTCTTT.

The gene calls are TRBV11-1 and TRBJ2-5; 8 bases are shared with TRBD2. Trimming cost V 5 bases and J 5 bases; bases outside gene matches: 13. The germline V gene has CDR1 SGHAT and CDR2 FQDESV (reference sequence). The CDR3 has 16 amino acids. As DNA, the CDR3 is TGTGCCAGCAGCCTCGGGGGGGCGTCCGGGATCGAGACCCAGTACTTC. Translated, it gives CASSLGGASGIETQYF.

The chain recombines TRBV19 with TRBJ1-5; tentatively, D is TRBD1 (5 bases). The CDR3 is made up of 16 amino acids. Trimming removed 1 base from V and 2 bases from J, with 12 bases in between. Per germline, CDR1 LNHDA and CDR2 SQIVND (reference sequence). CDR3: CASSIAGDSGNQPQHF. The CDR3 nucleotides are TGTGCCAGTAGTATAGCGGGGGATTCGGGCAATCAGCCCCAGCATTTT.

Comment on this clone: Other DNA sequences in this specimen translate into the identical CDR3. CDR3 loop: CASSAEENTEAFF. In DNA, the CDR3 is TGTGCCAGCAGTGCGGAAGAGAACACTGAAGCTTTCTTT. The rearrangement joins TRBV6-4 to TRBJ1-1; D not resolved. V lost 4 bases, J lost 1 base, and 7 bases lay in between. Germline CDR1 reads MRHNA; CDR2 reads SNTAGT. This CDR3 has 13 residues.

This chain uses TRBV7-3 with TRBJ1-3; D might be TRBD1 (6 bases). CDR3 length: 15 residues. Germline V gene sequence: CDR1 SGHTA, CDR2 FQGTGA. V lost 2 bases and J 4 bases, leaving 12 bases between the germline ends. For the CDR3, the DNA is TGTGCCAGCAGCTTAGGTCCGGGACAAGGAAACACCATATATTTT. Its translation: CASSLGPGQGNTIYF.

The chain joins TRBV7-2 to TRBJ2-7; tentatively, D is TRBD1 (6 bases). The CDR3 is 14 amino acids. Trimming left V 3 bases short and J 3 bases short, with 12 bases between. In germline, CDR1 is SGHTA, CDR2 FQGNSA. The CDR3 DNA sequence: TGTGCCAGCAGCTTGTGGGACACCCGCTACGAGCAGTACTTC. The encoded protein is CASSLWDTRYEQYF.

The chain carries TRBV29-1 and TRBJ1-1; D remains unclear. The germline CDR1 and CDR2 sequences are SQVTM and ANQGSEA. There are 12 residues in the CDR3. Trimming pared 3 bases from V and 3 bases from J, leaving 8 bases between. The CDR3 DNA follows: TGCAGCGTTGAGCCCGGGGACACTGAAGCTTTCTTT. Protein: CSVEPGDTEAFF.

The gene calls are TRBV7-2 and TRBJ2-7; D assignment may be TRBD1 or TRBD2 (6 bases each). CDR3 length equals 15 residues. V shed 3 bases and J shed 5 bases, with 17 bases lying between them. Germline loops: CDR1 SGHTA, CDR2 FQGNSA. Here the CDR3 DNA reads TGTGCCAGCAGCTTTCGAACAGGGAGGACCCACGAGCAGTACTTC. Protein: CASSFRTGRTHEQYF.